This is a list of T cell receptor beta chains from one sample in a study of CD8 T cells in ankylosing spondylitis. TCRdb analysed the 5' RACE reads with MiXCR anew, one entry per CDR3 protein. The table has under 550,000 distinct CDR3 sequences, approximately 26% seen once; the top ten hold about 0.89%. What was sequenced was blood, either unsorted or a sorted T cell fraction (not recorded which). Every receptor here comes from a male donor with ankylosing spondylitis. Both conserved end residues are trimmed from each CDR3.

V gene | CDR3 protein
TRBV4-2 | ASSQLQGALGTDTQY
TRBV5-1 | ASSLEVHEQF
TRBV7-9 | ASNREGSGRSEQF
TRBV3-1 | ASSPAIREYSGNTIY
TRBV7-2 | ASSRGRGPGTYEQY
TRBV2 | AGRTGGTGELF
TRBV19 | ASSIPERGGYGYT
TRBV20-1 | SARDRRGKETQY
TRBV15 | ATTGTYAGNTIY
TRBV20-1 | SARVPGTPQHEQF
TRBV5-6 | ASSLIGTIRLYEQY
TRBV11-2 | ASSLDPRDTHTQY
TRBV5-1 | ASSLARDRLYNEQF
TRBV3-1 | ASSHAGGEQF
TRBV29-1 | SVEAPYGYYGYT
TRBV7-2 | ASSSHRVQPQH
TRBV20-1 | SARDIRTGEWETQY
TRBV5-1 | ASSLAQGGALGNTIY
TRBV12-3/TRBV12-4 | ASSFGRQPQH
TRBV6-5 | ASSYPLGQGNNEQF
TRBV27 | ASKRGQAHEQY
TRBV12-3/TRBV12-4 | ASSLARQGVQF
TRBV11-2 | ASSSGTSGRVGETQY
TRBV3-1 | ASSQTTSGDEQF
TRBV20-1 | SAPSRAETQY
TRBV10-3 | AISEGVAGPQETQY
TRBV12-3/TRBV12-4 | ASSTGAIPNQPQH
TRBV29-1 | SVGVGAGDEQF
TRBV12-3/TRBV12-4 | ASSQGLAGGIGGELF
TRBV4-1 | ASSRRLAENTGELF
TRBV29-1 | SVAVINTEAF
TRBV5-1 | ASSGQGSNTEAF
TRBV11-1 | ASSLVNHRGMDEQY
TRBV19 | ASSNYRPGANVLT
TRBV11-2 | ASRTIRGKRGLYGYT
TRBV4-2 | ASSQDSSGTTDTQY
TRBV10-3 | AISEGNSNQPQH
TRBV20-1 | SARDQLAVGADTQY
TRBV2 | ASGGLPEEQF
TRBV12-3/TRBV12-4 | ASSTGFANTEAF
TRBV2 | ASRSERDYGYT
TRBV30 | AWSVGSGANVLT
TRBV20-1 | SAPDRGAEAF
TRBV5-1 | ASSFGMGRILDNEQF
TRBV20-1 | SARDGDSLKGYT
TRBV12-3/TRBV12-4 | ASRIGLAGSNEQF
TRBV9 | ASNPSGTDTQY
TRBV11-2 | ASSYGLSGYT
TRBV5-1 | ASSLVNTNSGANVLT
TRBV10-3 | AISQGLEGETQY
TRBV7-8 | ASSLAPVALYTGELF
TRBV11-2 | ASSLVSEQY